These 21 T cell receptor beta chains originate from one sample sequenced in a study of molecular identifiers for immune sequencing clone quantification. MiXCR was run by TCRdb on the PCR reads, yielding one entry per CDR3 protein. The data contain 600,000 to 650,000 distinct CDR3 sequences, roughly 21% of them singletons. The sample was naive CD8+ T cells from blood, with Jurkat cell RNA spiked in. Subset here: FACS-sorted CD8+CD4-CCR7+CD45RA+ naive T cells. Source of these receptors: a human donor in good health. Some libraries in this study had Jurkat cell RNA spiked in.

Ten or more counts support this clonotype. The chain links TRBV4-2 to TRBJ1-5; D is uncertain. CDR1 and CDR2 (germline): LGHNA, YNFKEQ. Trimming removed 2 bases from V and 8 bases from J, with 13 bases in between. The CDR3 has 14 amino acids. The CDR3 region has the DNA TGTGCCAGCAGCCAAATCGTCGCCCTGGAGCCCCAGCATTTT. Translating it yields CASSQIVALEPQHF.

There are many counts of this clonotype. In nucleotides, the CDR3 is TGTGCCAGCAGCTTAGTAGGGGGCCTCTACGAGCAGTACTTC. This translates into CASSLVGGLYEQYF. V and J are TRBV7-9 and TRBJ2-7; 7 bases match TRBD1. From germline, CDR1 is SEHNR and CDR2 FQNEAQ (reference sequence). Losses at the gene ends were 1 base for V and 3 bases for J; bases not matched to a gene: 3. There are 14 residues in the CDR3.

This clonotype has a count of ten or more. The J gene is TRBJ1-5, the V gene TRBV12-3 or TRBV12-4; TRBD1 matches at 9 bases. J was trimmed by 0 bases and V by 5 bases; bases with no gene match: 5. The CDR3 consists of 16 residues. CDR3 sequence reads: CASSPGTGHSNQPQHF. The CDR3 bases are TGTGCCAGCAGTCCCGGGACAGGGCATAGCAATCAGCCCCAGCATTTT.

Of note for this clonotype: A much larger clonotype is one base distant, so this may be a read error. V is TRBV27 and J is TRBJ1-1; D remains ambiguous. CDR1 MNHEY and CDR2 SMNVEV come from the germline V gene (reference sequence). The CDR3 covers 13 residues. Here the CDR3 DNA reads TGTACCAGCAGTTTTATGGGATCCACTGAAGCTTTCTTT. Protein product: CTSSFMGSTEAFF.

This clonotype occurred many times. The CDR3 nucleotides are TGTGCCAGCAGCATGGGGGGGAGCAATCAGCCCCAGCATTTT. Its translation is CASSMGGSNQPQHF. The chain has TRBV9 and TRBJ1-5; TRBD1 might be the D (5 bases). This CDR3 is built from 14 residues. Germline V CDR1 and CDR2: SGDLS, YYNGEE. V lost 4 bases, J lost 1 base, and 9 bases lay in between.

This clonotype was counted at least ten times. V gene TRBV28 combines with J gene TRBJ2-7; TRBD2 might be the D (7 bases). Germline assignment: CDR1 MDHEN and CDR2 SYDVKM. CDR3 length: 14 amino acids. V lost 6 bases, J lost 12 bases, and 24 bases lay in between. CDR3 sequence reads: CASRGGQGRMPWYF. The CDR3 DNA reads TGTGCCAGCAGGGGGGGGCAGGGGAGAATGCCTTGGTACTTC.

This clonotype was counted many times. The rearrangement links TRBV30 to TRBJ1-4; D not certain. Trimming removed 0 bases at V and 8 bases at J, with 7 bases between. The germline gives CDR1 GTSNPN, CDR2 SVGIG (reference sequence). This CDR3 comprises 12 residues. CDR3 region: CAWSVFGEKLFF. The CDR3, as DNA: TGTGCCTGGAGTGTATTCGGGGAAAAACTGTTTTTT. The variable domain in full, completed from reference TRBV30 and TRBJ1-4, reads SQTIHQWPATLVQPVGSPLSLECTVEGTSNPNLYWYRQAAGRGLQLLFYSVGIGQISSEVPQNLSASRPQDRQFILSSKKLLLSDSGFYLCAWSVFGEKLFFGSGTQLSVL.

This clonotype was seen many times. A read error may produce the germline difference seen at one junction end. V gene TRBV30 combines with J gene TRBJ1-2; D unclear. The CDR3 spans 12 residues. Germline CDR1 is GTSNPN and CDR2 is SVGIG (reference sequence). The CDR3 protein is CAWSGGANLPHF. DNA for the CDR3: TGTGCCTGGAGTGGGGGAGCAAATCTCCCCCACTTC.

This clonotype was seen ten or more times. V is TRBV6-5 and J is TRBJ2-3; 7 bases match TRBD1. V was pared by 2 bases and J by 0 bases, with 11 bases of the junction left unmatched. Germline V gene data show CDR1 as MNHEY and CDR2 as SVGAGI. The length of the CDR3 is 18 residues. CDR3: CASSYEPGQYTSTDTQYF. DNA for the CDR3: TGTGCCAGCAGTTACGAACCGGGACAGTATACTAGCACAGATACGCAGTATTTT.

Worth noting for this clonotype: Because the CDR3 is missing its conserved closing phenylalanine or tryptophan, this is likely a read error. This chain joins TRBV5-5 and TRBJ2-7, with unresolved D. Trimming pared 0 bases from V and 0 bases from J, leaving 4 bases between. Germline lookup yields CDR1 SGHKS and CDR2 YYEKEE (reference sequence). The CDR3 contains 13 residues. The CDR3 here is CASSLDNSYEQYL. In DNA, the CDR3 is TGTGCCAGCAGCTTGGACAACTCCTACGAGCAGTACCTC.

This clonotype was seen a few times. The chain joins TRBV12-3 or TRBV12-4 to TRBJ2-5, with 7 nucleotides matching TRBD2. V gave up 8 bases and J gave up 2 bases; unmatched junction bases: 8. The CDR3 is made up of 14 amino acids. CDR3 sequence reads: CASCLCGGQETQYF. Here the CDR3 DNA reads TGTGCCAGCTGTCTATGCGGGGGACAAGAGACCCAGTACTTC.

On this clonotype itself: This may arise from a read error, as a much more abundant clone is one base away. The rearrangement joins TRBV7-9 to TRBJ2-7; TRBD1 matches at 8 bases. CDR3 size: 14 residues. Germline assignment: CDR1 SEHNR and CDR2 FQNEAQ (reference sequence). This chain's CDR3 is CAGSSRTGTYEQYF. The CDR3, as DNA: TGTGCCGGCAGCTCCCGGACAGGGACCTACGAGCAGTACTTC.

Concerning this clonotype itself: A clone one base away is much larger, so this may be a read error. The chain couples TRBV2 to TRBJ1-5; D is possibly TRBD1 (6 bases). There are 14 residues in the CDR3. The V end lost 7 bases, the J end lost 4 bases, and 14 bases lay between the germline ends. CDR1 SNHLY and CDR2 FYNNEI come from the germline V gene. The DNA for the CDR3 is TGTGCCAGCAATGCATTAGGGGGTAATCAGCCCCAGCATTTT. Translating gives CASNALGGNQPQHF.

This clonotype showed up just once. One base away lies a much larger clone, so this may be a sequencing read error. The chain couples TRBV27 to TRBJ2-5; D is ambiguous. The CDR3 extends over 15 amino acids. CDR1 MNHEY and CDR2 SMNVEV come from the germline V gene (reference sequence). The DNA of the CDR3 is TGTGCCAACAGTTTATCTTCTATCGTCCAAGAGACCCAGTACTTC. Translating it yields CANSLSSIVQETQYF.

This clonotype was observed at least ten times. Here the CDR3 reads CASSYGTGGINTQYF. The CDR3 DNA follows: TGTGCCAGCAGTTACGGGACAGGGGGCATAAATACGCAGTATTTT. This chain links TRBV6-5 with TRBJ2-3, with TRBD1 matching 12 bases. Trimming cost V 2 bases and J 7 bases; bases outside gene matches: 4. CDR3 length: 15 residues. Per the germline V gene, CDR1 is MNHEY and CDR2 is SVGAGI.

As regards this clonotype: A much bigger clone sits one base away, suggesting this may be a read error. The chain employs TRBV7-9 and TRBJ2-7; D not certain. V lost 5 bases to trimming and J lost 3 bases, with 11 bases between them. The CDR3 is 13 amino acids. The V gene's germline CDR1 is SEHNR and CDR2 FQNEAQ (reference sequence). CDR3 sequence (DNA): TGTGCCAGCAGCGCGGAAGGCAGCTACGAGCAGTACTTC. It encodes CASSAEGSYEQYF.

Many counts were recorded for this clonotype. This chain connects TRBV20-1 to TRBJ2-3; D not resolved. The germline gives CDR1 DFQATT, CDR2 SNEGSKA (reference sequence). The germline V and J ends were trimmed by 0 bases and 4 bases, with 5 bases remaining between them. The CDR3 sequence is 12 residues long. The CDR3 protein is CSAREWPDTQYF. The CDR3, as DNA: TGCAGTGCTAGAGAGTGGCCAGATACGCAGTATTTT.

At least ten counts were recorded for this clonotype. The rearrangement joins TRBV5-6 to TRBJ1-6, with D perhaps TRBD1 (5 bases). Deletions cut 6 bases from V and 10 bases from J, with 14 bases between. The germline gives CDR1 SGHDT, CDR2 YYEEEE. The CDR3 spans 13 residues. The DNA for the CDR3 is TGTGCCAGCACCCAGGGACCCGGCTCACCCCTCCACTTT. It codes for CASTQGPGSPLHF.

This clonotype was detected ten times or more. V and J are TRBV5-5 and TRBJ2-7, with no clear D. V shed 4 bases and J shed 1 base, with 9 bases lying between them. The CDR3 length is 13 residues. The V gene's germline CDR1 is SGHKS and CDR2 YYEKEE (reference sequence). CDR3 sequence: CASSATWSYEQYF. In DNA form, the CDR3 reads TGTGCCAGCAGCGCCACGTGGTCCTACGAGCAGTACTTC.

This clonotype was counted only a few times. J is TRBJ2-7 and V is TRBV4-1, with a tentative D call TRBD2 (6 bases). The length of the CDR3 is 15 residues. Germline CDR1 is MGHRA and CDR2 is YSYEKL. Trimming removed 0 bases from V and 4 bases from J, with 13 bases in between. The DNA for the CDR3 is TGCGCCAGCAGCCAAGAATTTCCCGGGGGATACGAGCAGTACTTC. This translates into CASSQEFPGGYEQYF.

In regard to this clonotype: Likely a read error: the CDR3 ends without its conserved phenylalanine or tryptophan. CDR3 sequence (DNA): TGCGCCAGCAGCCAAGCCGCCCTGGGAGACACTGAAGCTTTCTCT. Residues: CASSQAALGDTEAFS. This chain connects TRBV4-3 to TRBJ1-1; D is unresolved. The CDR3 extends over 15 amino acids. The germline V gene encodes CDR1 LGHNA and CDR2 YSLEER. Trimming shortened V by 1 base and J by 3 bases, and 12 bases separated the two germline ends.